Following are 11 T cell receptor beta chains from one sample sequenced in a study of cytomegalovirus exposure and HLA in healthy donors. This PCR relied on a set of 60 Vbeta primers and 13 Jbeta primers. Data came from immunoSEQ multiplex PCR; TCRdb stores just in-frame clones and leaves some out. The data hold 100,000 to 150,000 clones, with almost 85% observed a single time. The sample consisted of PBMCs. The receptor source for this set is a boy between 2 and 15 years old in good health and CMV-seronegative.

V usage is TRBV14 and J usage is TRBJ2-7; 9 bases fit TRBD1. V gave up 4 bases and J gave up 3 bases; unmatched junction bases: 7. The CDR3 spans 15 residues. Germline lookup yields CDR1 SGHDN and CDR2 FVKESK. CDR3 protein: CASSPGTGFVYEQYV. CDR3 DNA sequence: TGTGCCAGCAGCCCCGGGACAGGGTTCGTCTACGAGCAGTACGTC.

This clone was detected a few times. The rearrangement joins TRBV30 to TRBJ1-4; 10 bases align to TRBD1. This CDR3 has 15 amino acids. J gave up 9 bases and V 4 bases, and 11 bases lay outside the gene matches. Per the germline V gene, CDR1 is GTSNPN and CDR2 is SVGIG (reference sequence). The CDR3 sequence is CAWTLPGTGVKKLFF. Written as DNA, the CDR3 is TGTGCCTGGACCCTTCCCGGGACAGGGGTAAAAAAACTGTTTTTT.

The CDR3 sequence: CAWRTTGGSGYTF. As DNA, the CDR3 is TGTGCCTGGAGGACGACAGGGGGCTCTGGCTACACCTTC. This chain connects TRBV30 to TRBJ1-2; 10 bases map to TRBD1. CDR3 length equals 13 residues. Unmatched junction bases numbered 5, after V lost 3 bases and J lost 7 bases. Germline V CDR1 and CDR2: GTSNPN, SVGIG (reference sequence).

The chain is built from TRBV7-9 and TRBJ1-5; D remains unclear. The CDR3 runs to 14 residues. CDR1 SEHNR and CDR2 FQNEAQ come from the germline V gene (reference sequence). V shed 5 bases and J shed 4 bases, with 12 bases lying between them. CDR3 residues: CASSPGVGNQPQHF. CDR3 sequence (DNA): TGTGCCAGCAGCCCGGGAGTAGGTAATCAGCCCCAGCATTTT.

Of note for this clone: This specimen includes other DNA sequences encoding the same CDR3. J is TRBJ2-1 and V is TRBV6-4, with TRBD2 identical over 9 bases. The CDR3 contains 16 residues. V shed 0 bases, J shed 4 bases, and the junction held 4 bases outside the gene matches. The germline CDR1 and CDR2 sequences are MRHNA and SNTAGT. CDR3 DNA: TGTGCCAGCAGTGACTCCGCGGGAGGGCCGTACAATGAGCAGTTCTTC. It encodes CASSDSAGGPYNEQFF.

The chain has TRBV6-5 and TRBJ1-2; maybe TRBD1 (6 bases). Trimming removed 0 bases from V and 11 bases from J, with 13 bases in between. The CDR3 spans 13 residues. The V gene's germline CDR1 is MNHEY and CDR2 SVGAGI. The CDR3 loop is CASSYSKPGVYTF. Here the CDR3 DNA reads TGTGCCAGCAGTTACTCGAAGCCAGGGGTATACACCTTC.

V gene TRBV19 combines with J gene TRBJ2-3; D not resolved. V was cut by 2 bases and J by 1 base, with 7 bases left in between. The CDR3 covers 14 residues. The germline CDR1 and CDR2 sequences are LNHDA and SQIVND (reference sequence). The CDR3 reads CASSIMRGTDTQYF. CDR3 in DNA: TGTGCCAGTAGTATAATGCGTGGCACAGATACGCAGTATTTT.

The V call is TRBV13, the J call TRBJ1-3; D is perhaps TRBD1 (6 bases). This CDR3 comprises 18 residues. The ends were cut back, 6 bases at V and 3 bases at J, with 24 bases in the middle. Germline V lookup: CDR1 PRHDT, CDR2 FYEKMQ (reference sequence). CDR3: CASSFQQGRLGYGNTIYF. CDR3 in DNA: TGTGCCAGCAGTTTCCAACAGGGAAGGTTGGGTTATGGAAACACCATATATTTT.

CDR3 protein: CASSPRTEQNTGELFF. DNA of the CDR3: TGTGCCAGCAGCCCCCGGACAGAACAGAACACCGGGGAGCTGTTTTTT. The V call is TRBV7-9, the J call TRBJ2-2; possibly TRBD1 for D (6 bases). The CDR3 runs 16 residues. Looked up from germline, CDR1 is SEHNR and CDR2 is FQNEAQ (reference sequence). The V end lost 5 bases, the J end lost 1 base, and 14 bases lay between the germline ends.

The chain's CDR3 is CASSPQRAQGGYTF. CDR3 sequence (DNA): TGTGCCAGCAGCCCCCAGCGGGCGCAAGGAGGCTACACCTTC. The V gene is TRBV13, the J gene TRBJ1-2; D unclear. Trimming shortened V by 5 bases and J by 8 bases, and 18 bases separated the two germline ends. From germline, CDR1 is PRHDT and CDR2 FYEKMQ (reference sequence). CDR3 size: 14 residues.

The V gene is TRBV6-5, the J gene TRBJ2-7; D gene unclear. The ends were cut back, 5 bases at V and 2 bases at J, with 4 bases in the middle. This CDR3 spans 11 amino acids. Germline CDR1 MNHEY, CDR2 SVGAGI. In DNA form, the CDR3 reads TGTGCCAGCAGTAACACCTACGAGCAGTACTTC. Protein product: CASSNTYEQYF.